This T cell receptor (beta chain) was recovered during a study of CD8+CD57+ T cells in acquired aplastic anemia. Both TCR beta VDJ combination and CDR3 sequence profiling were carried out. Genomic DNA was the template for this profiling. TCRdb re-analysed the reads in MiXCR, keeping a single row per CDR3 protein. The repertoire holds 180,000 or so distinct CDR3 sequences, with just over 45% as singletons. A note on this clonotype: A read error is likely, as this CDR3 ends without the conserved phenylalanine or tryptophan.

V was pared by 3 bases and J by 6 bases, with 1 base of the junction left unmatched. Germline lookup yields CDR1 MDHEN and CDR2 SYDVKM. The CDR3 contains 12 residues. Sequencing used sorted CD4+, CD8+, or CD8+CD57+ T cells (not recorded which) from PBMCs. This sequence originates from a human donor in good health. The chain carries TRBV28 and TRBJ1-1; 7 nucleotides agree with TRBD1. CDR3 sequence reads: CASSFRGPEAFL. The CDR3 DNA follows: TGTGCCAGCAGTTTTAGGGGGCCTGAAGCTTTCCTT.